This T cell receptor beta chain is drawn from a study of T cell responses to AZD1222 COVID-19 vaccine. For this clone: The antigen remains undetermined.

The study, taken as a whole, reports: There were repertoire samples only from the period after the peak T cell response. The donor group comprised mostly white British people and more females; the analysis possibly underestimated clonal diversity.

Between the trimmed V and J ends, which lost 2 bases and 5 bases, there was a span of 15 bases. CDR3 length: 15 amino acids. CDR1 is MDHEN and CDR2 is SYDVKM in the germline V gene. Repertoires were generated with immunoSEQ multiplex PCR, while TCRdb's copy carries only in-frame clones and drops some. The table shows more than 140,000 clones, with roughly 88% occurring only once. This chain uses TRBV28 with TRBJ1-1; TRBD1 is a possible D gene (6 bases). The clonotype was recovered from an adult in good health. Sequences were derived from peripheral blood, sampled on day 0 of MenACWY control vaccination. In DNA, the CDR3 is TGTGCCAGCAGTTTACATGCGGGGGCGCAGACTGAAGCTTTCTTT. Its translation: CASSLHAGAQTEAFF.